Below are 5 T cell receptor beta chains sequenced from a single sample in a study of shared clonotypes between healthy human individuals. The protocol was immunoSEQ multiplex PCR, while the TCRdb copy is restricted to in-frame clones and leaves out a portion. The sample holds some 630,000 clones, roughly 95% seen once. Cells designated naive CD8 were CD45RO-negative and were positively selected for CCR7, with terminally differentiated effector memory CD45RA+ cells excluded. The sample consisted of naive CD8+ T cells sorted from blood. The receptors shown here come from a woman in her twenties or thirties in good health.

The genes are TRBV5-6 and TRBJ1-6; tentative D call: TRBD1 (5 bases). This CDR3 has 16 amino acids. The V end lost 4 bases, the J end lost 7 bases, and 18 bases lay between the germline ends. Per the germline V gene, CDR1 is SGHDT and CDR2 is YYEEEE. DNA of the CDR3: TGTGCCAGCAGCCCGACCCGGGGACGGGCGAATTCACCCCTCCACTTT. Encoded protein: CASSPTRGRANSPLHF. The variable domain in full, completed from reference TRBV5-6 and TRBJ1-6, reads DAGVTQSPTHLIKTRGQQVTLRCSPKSGHDTVSWYQQALGQGPQFIFQYYEEEERQRGNFPDRFSGHQFPNYSSELNVNALLLGDSALYLCASSPTRGRANSPLHFGNGTRLTVT.

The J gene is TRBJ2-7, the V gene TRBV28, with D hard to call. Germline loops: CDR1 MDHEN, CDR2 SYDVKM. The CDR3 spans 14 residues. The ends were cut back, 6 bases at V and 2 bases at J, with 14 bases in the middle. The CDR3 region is CASRTHQWAYEQYF. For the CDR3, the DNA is TGTGCCAGCAGAACCCATCAGTGGGCCTACGAGCAGTACTTC.

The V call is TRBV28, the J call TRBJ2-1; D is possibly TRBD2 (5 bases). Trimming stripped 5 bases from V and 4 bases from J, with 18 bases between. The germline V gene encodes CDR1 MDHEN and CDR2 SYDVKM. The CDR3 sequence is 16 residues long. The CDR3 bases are TGTGCCAGCAGTGGATATAGCGTCTTATCGTACAATGAGCAGTTCTTC. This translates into CASSGYSVLSYNEQFF.

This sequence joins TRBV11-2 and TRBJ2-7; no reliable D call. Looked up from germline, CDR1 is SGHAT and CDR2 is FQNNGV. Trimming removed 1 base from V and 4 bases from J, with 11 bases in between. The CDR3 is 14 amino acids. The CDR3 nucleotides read TGTGCCAGCAGCTTAGCCAGAGCCGGGTACGAGCAGTACTTC. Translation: CASSLARAGYEQYF.

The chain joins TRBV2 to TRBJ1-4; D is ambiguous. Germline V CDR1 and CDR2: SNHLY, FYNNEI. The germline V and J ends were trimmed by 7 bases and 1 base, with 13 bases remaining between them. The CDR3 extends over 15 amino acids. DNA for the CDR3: TGTGCCAGCATGGCATCTGTGGTAACTAATGAAAAACTGTTTTTT. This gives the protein CASMASVVTNEKLFF. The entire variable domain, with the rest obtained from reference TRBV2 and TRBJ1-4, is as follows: EPEVTQTPSHQVTQMGQEVILRCVPISNHLYFYWYRQILGQKVEFLVSFYNNEISEKSEIFDDQFSVERPDGSNFTLKIRSTKLEDSAMYFCASMASVVTNEKLFFGSGTQLSVL.